This entry concerns a single T cell receptor beta chain. What it recognizes is unknown. This sample is drawn from a study of siplizumab effects on memory and regulatory T cells. J gave up 6 bases and V 5 bases, and 9 bases lay outside the gene matches. The CDR3 totals 14 residues. Looked up from germline, CDR1 is SGHTA and CDR2 is FQGNSA. Overall study results and limits: It was not possible to assign a naive or memory phenotype to roughly 75-97% of proliferating CD4+ or CD8+ clones. Significant reduction of alloreactive sequences traceable to unstimulated CD4+ memory cells was observed with siplizumab. Naive T cells appeared more varied than memory cells and looked like key alloresponse contributors.

Clones were read by immunoSEQ multiplex PCR, and TCRdb kept only the in-frame ones, dropping some. The table includes 95,000 to 100,000 clones, around 90% detected once. The chain has TRBV7-2 and TRBJ1-2; 7 bases align to TRBD1. The TCR comes from a human donor in good health. The material sequenced was non-Treg CD4+ T cells sorted from blood. CDR3 nucleotides: TGTGCCAGCAGCGTCGGACAGGAAGGAGATGGCTACACCTTC. Protein: CASSVGQEGDGYTF.